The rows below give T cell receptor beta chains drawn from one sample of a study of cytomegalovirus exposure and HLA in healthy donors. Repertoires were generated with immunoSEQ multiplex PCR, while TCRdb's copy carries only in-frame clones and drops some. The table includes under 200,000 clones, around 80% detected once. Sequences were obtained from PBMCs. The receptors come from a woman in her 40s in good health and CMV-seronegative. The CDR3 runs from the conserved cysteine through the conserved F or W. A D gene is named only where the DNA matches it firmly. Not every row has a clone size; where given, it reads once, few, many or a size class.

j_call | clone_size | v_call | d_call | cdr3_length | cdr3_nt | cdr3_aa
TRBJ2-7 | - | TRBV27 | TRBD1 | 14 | TGTGCCAGCAGGAGGGGACAGGGGACCTACGAGCAGTACTTC | CASRRGQGTYEQYF
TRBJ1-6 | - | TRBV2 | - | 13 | TGTGCCAGCAGGCCGGGGGGCTGGTCACCCCTCCACTTT | CASRPGGWSPLHF
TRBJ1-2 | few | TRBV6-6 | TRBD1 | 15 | TGTGCCAGCACCTTGGAGGGGGCGTCTAACTATGGCTACACCTTC | CASTLEGASNYGYTF
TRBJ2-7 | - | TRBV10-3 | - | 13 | TGTGCCATCAGGTCTGTCGGGTTCTACGAGCAGTACTTC | CAIRSVGFYEQYF
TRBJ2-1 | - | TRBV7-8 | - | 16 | TGTGCCAGCAGCTTAGCAGGACACCCGCAGGGGAATGAGCAGTTCTTC | CASSLAGHPQGNEQFF
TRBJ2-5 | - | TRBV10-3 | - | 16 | TGTGCCATCAGTGAGTCTAGAGGGAGAGGACAAGAGACCCAGTACTTC | CAISESRGRGQETQYF
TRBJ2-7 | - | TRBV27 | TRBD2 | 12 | TGCGGGACGTCTAGCGGGAGACACGAGCAGTACTTC | CGTSSGRHEQYF
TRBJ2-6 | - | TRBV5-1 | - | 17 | TGCGCCAGCAGCTTGCAGGGTTTGGACTCTGGGGCCAACGTCCTGACTTTC | CASSLQGLDSGANVLTF
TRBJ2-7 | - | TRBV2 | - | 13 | TGTGCCAGCAGTGTCTCGGGGAGAAGGGAGCAGTACTTC | CASSVSGRREQYF
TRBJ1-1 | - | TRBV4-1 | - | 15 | TGCGCCAGCAGCCAAGTTAGAGGAGGGAACACTGAAGCTTTCTTT | CASSQVRGGNTEAFF
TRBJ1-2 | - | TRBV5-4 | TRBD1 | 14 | TGTGCCAGCAGCTTCCCGACAGGGGAAGGTGGCTACACCTTC | CASSFPTGEGGYTF
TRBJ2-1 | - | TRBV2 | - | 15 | TGTGCCAGCAGTACGGGACATAGCTCCTACAATGAGCAGTTCTTC | CASSTGHSSYNEQFF
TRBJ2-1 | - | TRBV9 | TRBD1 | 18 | TGTGCCAGCAGCGTAGTGGGGACAGGGAGGTCAACTTACAATGAGCAGTTCTTC | CASSVVGTGRSTYNEQFF
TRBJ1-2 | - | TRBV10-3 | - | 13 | TGTGCCATCAGTGAGGCCAGGGATTGTGGCTACACCTTC | CAISEARDCGYTF
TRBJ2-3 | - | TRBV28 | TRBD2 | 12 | TGTGCCAGCGCGGGAGGAACAGATACGCAGTATTTT | CASAGGTDTQYF
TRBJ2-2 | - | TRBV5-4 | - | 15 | TGTGCCAGCAGCTTGGGGGGGCGGTCGGCCGGGGAGCTGTTTTTT | CASSLGGRSAGELFF
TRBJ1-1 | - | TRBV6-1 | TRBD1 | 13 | TGTGCCAGCATCCCAGGGGGGAGCACTGAAGCTTTCTTT | CASIPGGSTEAFF
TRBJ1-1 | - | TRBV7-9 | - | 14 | TGTGCCAGCAGAAGAACAGGCCAGAACACTGAAGCTTTCTTT | CASRRTGQNTEAFF
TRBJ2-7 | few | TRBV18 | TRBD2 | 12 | TGTGCCAGCTCGCGGCTAGCGGGCGAGCAGTACTTC | CASSRLAGEQYF
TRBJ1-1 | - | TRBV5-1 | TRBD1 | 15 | TGCGCCAGCAGCACCGACAGGGGGCGGGCCACTGAAGCTTTCTTT | CASSTDRGRATEAFF
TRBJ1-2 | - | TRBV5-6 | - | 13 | TGTGCCAGCAGCTTCCTACGGGAGTATGGCTACACCTTC | CASSFLREYGYTF
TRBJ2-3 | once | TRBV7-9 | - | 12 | TGTGCCAGCAGCTTAGGGCTAGCGAAGCAGTATTTT | CASSLGLAKQYF
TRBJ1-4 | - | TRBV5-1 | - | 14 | TGCGCCAGCAGCTCCGGCGACTATGGTGAAAAACTGTTTTTT | CASSSGDYGEKLFF
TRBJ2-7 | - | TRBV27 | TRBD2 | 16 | TGTGCCAGCAGTTTAAATGGGGTGACTAGCGGGGATGAGCAGTACTTC | CASSLNGVTSGDEQYF
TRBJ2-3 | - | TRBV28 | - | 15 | TGTGCCAGCAGTTTAGTAACGACAAACACAGATACGCAGTATTTT | CASSLVTTNTDTQYF
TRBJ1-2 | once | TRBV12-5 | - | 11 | TGTGCCCTGACAGCTAACTATGGCTACACCTTC | CALTANYGYTF
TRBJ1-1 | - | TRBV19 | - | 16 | TGTGCCAGTAGTACCGGGTCGTGGAACTTCAACACTGAAGCTTTCTTT | CASSTGSWNFNTEAFF
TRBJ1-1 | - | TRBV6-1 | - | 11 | TGTGCCAGCAGTTTCGGGGGAGAAGCTTTCTTT | CASSFGGEAFF
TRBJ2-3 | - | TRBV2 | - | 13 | TGTGCCAGCGGGGGGGCAAGCACAGATACGCAGTATTTT | CASGGASTDTQYF